This T cell receptor beta chain was sequenced in a study of immune heterogeneity within non-small cell lung tumors (dated by TCRdb to the late 2010s). Regarding the complete study: Histology comprised a handful of squamous cell carcinomas, roughly ten non-squamous carcinomas and 1 tumor not otherwise specified. To examine intratumoral immune heterogeneity, the study used whole-exome sequencing, RNA-seq and TCR beta repertoire sequencing on multiple spatially distinct regions of each NSCLC tumor. Transcriptome data were available for just roughly 40 loci from eleven to twelve patients, whereas TCR repertoire analysis spanned 55 to 65 tumor loci from 15 or so patients. Binding of neoantigens to the HLA alleles of each patient was predicted with netMHCpan-3.0 for mutant peptides of 8 to 11 amino acids.

Genomic DNA was extracted from bulk tumor tissue and used as the TCR template, and 600 ng gDNA was amplified per sample. During surgery, multiple biopsies were taken from each primary tumor and placed as far apart as possible within the tumor mass. The study cohort was described as untreated, and the patients were newly diagnosed NSCLC cases having curative surgery. The donor group was made up of about 15 newly diagnosed non-small cell lung cancer patients undergoing surgery with curative intent. Resected tumor masses were reviewed by two independent pathologists. Only high-quality DNA and RNA samples were carried forward to sequencing. The CDR3 has 13 residues if both end residues are counted. The kept DNA is CDR3 alone, 39 bases in frame from the first base. At the junction V is shortened by 0 bases and J by 2 bases, with 4 bases in between. The germline V gene specifies SGHAT as CDR1 and FQNNGV as CDR2.

The TCR beta CDR3 region was amplified with a multiplex PCR system, in which a first round of roughly 9 cycles was run using 32 V-gene forward and 13 J-gene reverse primers. A QIAGEN Multiplex PCR Kit was used for first-round PCR, and the primer sequences were filed in Chinese patent CN105087789A. In a second PCR round, Illumina universal primers were added with the Phusion High-Fidelity PCR Kit. TCR libraries were paired-end sequenced at 151 bp read length on the Illumina HiSeq X Ten platform. Per the authors' processing: Cutadapt removed reads without multiplex PCR primers, PEAR merged read pairs, and MiXCR with default settings called CDR3 regions. Shannon entropy measured repertoire diversity, while clonality was calculated as one minus the Shannon entropy divided by the ln of the count of productive unique sequences. Dominant or high-frequency T-cell clones were defined as clonotypes at frequencies of at least 0.5%. TCRdb reprocessed the public reads (quality trimming at Q25 with fastp, clone calling with MiXCR) and kept in-frame beta chains. For every CDR3 protein sequence, its rows merge into one entry that carries the most common genes and DNA. TCRdb, not the original authors, processed these V and J calls. The sample table shows approximately 15,000 distinct CDR3 sequences, and 25% to 35% are seen once. Of the sample, less than 5% falls within the top ten clones.

Concerning this clonotype itself: This receptor's antigen is unknown. As the CDR3 is not closed by the conserved phenylalanine or tryptophan, this likely results from a read error.

Broader findings and caveats from the paper: High-frequency TCR beta clonotypes were largely distinct between individual patients. Local tumor mutational burden and local T-cell repertoire clonality had a statistically significant but moderate positive correlation (R about 0.35). Within a given patient, the same dominant CDR3B clonotypes showed up repeatedly across loci, although different tumor locations also carried unique high-frequency clones.

The sequenced material came from lung tumor tissue. The chain was built from TRBV11-2 and TRBJ1-2; the D segment cannot be called with confidence. The receptor was isolated from a man aged 40-49 years with non-small cell lung cancer. The nucleotide sequence is TGTGCCAGCAGCTTAGACAGAAACTATGGCTACACCTTG. This sequence encodes CASSLDRNYGYTL.